The entry that follows covers one T cell receptor (beta chain) sequence. What antigen it recognizes has not been identified. No quality values exist for individual bases; no much larger clone is one base distant. CDR1 and CDR2, looked up from the germline V gene, are SGHDT and YYEEEE. At the junction V is shortened by 7 bases and J by 1 base; bases outside the gene matches: 12. The CDR3 covers 18 residues, taking in both the cysteine and the phenylalanine. The entry retains the CDR3 DNA only, 54 bases that are in frame from base 1. TCRbeta CDR3 regions were amplified from genomic DNA using the immunoSEQ Assay, a bias-controlled multiplex PCR. In the paper's pipeline: Within the assay, amplification of reference gene primers was used to estimate how many nucleated cells each sample contained. To quantify the absolute abundance of each unique TCRbeta CDR3 rearrangement, sequence reads were collapsed and filtered. For each sample, productive Simpson clonality was calculated by taking the square root of Simpson's diversity index across productive rearrangements. TCRdb took this table from immuneACCESS and kept in-frame rearrangements with V and J called. Such tables lack part of the clones; where checked against another copy, unresolved V genes explain under half of the gap, and the rest is unexplained. The DNA gave D and trimming, while V, J and clone size come from that table. Here the sample has around 400,000 clones; roughly 86% occur a single time. The ten largest clones capture about 2.5% of the sample.

The data stem from a study of blood T cell repertoires in COVID-19 (dated by TCRdb to 2020 to 2022). About the investigation overall: Samples covering the acute and convalescent phases of COVID-19 were provided by collaborators in the United States, Italy and Spain. The prospective study material was composed of cDNA or gDNA derived from T cells, B-cell-depleted T cells, or PBMCs. Subjects who had been exposed to COVID-19, were actively infected with it, or had recovered from it provided the deeply sampled blood TCRbeta repertoires that made up the dataset. The repertoires were released in a freely available public database intended as a resource for research on the immune response to SARS-CoV-2. Samples were obtained from the ongoing ImmuneRACE study (first 160 participants) and from approximately 1,200 subjects provided by 6 global collaborators. The sample metadata nearly always contained a de-identified subject ID, COVID-19 status, age in years and sex. Where HLA class I and class II types were available, the types were taken from metadata supplied by the sample provider, not from assay-based typing.

One collaborating source in Seattle enrolled patients while the patients were actively infected and followed the patients over time throughout the course of disease. Each collaborating institution followed its own protocols to collect whole blood in K2EDTA tubes. Collaborator samples were shipped for TCRbeta analysis as frozen whole blood, isolated PBMCs, or DNA extracted from either sample type. Broader findings and caveats from the paper: Clinical and demographic metadata were provided uncurated, with the amount varying by source and participant.

The chain joins TRBV5-6 to TRBJ2-3; TRBD2 aligns with 13 central bases. Sequenced material: peripheral blood. The sequence came from a woman aged 55-70 years with COVID-19, enrolled during active disease. The CDR3 has the sequence CASSKLAGGRWRTDTQYF. The DNA sequence follows: TGTGCCAGCTCGAAACTAGCGGGGGGGCGATGGCGCACAGATACGCAGTATTTT.